Presented here are 20 T cell receptor beta chains from one specimen sequenced in a study of Ad26.COV2.S vaccination and SARS-CoV-2 variants. TCRdb's table, derived via immunoSEQ multiplex PCR, lists solely in-frame clones and lacks some. The sample has about 320,000 clones, more than 70% seen once. As to treatment: roughly 18 received Ad26.COV2.S at low or high dose, single or two shots; roughly five received placebo; per-sample allocation not given. Collection of samples fell on day 63 after the first vaccine or placebo injection. The sample in question was peripheral blood, obtained in a trial of Ad26.COV2.S vaccine versus placebo. The receptors were gathered from a person between 18 and 59 years old who received the Ad26.COV2.S COVID-19 vaccine or a placebo.

The rearrangement links TRBV5-8 to TRBJ1-1; D not resolved. Germline lookup yields CDR1 SGHTS and CDR2 YDEGEE. The CDR3 spans 14 residues. Trimming pared 1 base from V and 14 bases from J, leaving 21 bases between. The DNA for the CDR3 is TGTGCCAGCAGCTTGTCGGTTCGGGGTACTCCCCTCTTCTTT. Translation: CASSLSVRGTPLFF.

The chain employs TRBV4-1 and TRBJ1-1; 7 bases line up with TRBD1. CDR3 length equals 20 residues. Germline lookup yields CDR1 MGHRA and CDR2 YSYEKL. The trim removed 0 bases at V and 1 base at J, leaving 17 bases unmatched. The CDR3 loop reads CASSQDRTDRWRPRNTEAFF. The CDR3 coding sequence is TGCGCCAGCAGCCAAGATCGAACGGACAGGTGGAGACCGAGGAACACTGAAGCTTTCTTT.

The CDR3 sequence is CASSRGQGPYSYEQYF. CDR3 in DNA: TGTGCCAGCAGCCGAGGACAGGGCCCTTACTCCTACGAGCAGTACTTC. V usage is TRBV5-5 and J usage is TRBJ2-7; 8 bases map to TRBD1. CDR1 and CDR2 (germline): SGHKS, YYEKEE (reference sequence). J was trimmed by 0 bases and V by 4 bases; bases with no gene match: 9. The CDR3 contains 16 residues.

As regards this clone: Distinct nucleotide sequences in the sample also encode this CDR3. CDR3 protein: CASSLDLGEQYF. The CDR3 DNA reads as TGTGCCAGCAGCTTAGATCTGGGGGAGCAGTACTTC. J is TRBJ2-7 and V is TRBV11-3; D remains unclear. Germline V gene sequence: CDR1 SGHNT, CDR2 YENEEA. This CDR3 region has 12 residues. Trimming removed 0 bases from V and 7 bases from J, with 7 bases in between.

The chain employs TRBV5-5 and TRBJ1-1, with D possibly matching TRBD1 (5 bases). The CDR3 extends over 17 amino acids. Trimming shortened V by 2 bases and J by 5 bases, and 22 bases separated the two germline ends. Germline V gene data show CDR1 as SGHKS and CDR2 as YYEKEE (reference sequence). In DNA, the CDR3 is TGTGCCAGCAGCTTTACCTGGCTCGGCTTTAAGGGGACTGAAGCTTTCTTT. This codes for CASSFTWLGFKGTEAFF.

The genes are TRBV7-6 and TRBJ1-2; D ambiguous. Per germline, CDR1 SGHVS and CDR2 FNYEAQ. Trimming stripped 1 base from V and 4 bases from J, with 16 bases between. This CDR3 region has 16 residues. The CDR3 here is CASSLDSGREVYGYTF. Written as DNA, the CDR3 is TGTGCCAGCAGCTTAGATTCCGGGAGAGAAGTCTATGGCTACACCTTC.

The CDR3: CASSLLLGTNEKLFF. CDR3 DNA sequence: TGCGCCAGCAGCCTCCTCCTTGGGACTAATGAAAAACTGTTTTTT. The J gene is TRBJ1-4, the V gene TRBV4-1; D not resolved. The CDR3 consists of 15 residues. Germline V gene sequence: CDR1 MGHRA, CDR2 YSYEKL. V was cut by 4 bases and J by 2 bases, with 11 bases left in between.

CDR3 in DNA: TGCGCCAGCAGTGAGTCATCTAGCGGGGGTTACAATGAGCAGTTCTTC. The encoded protein is CASSESSSGGYNEQFF. The chain combines TRBV10-1 with TRBJ2-1, with 10 bases that match TRBD2. This CDR3 region has 16 residues. Germline V gene sequence: CDR1 WNHNN, CDR2 SYGVQD (reference sequence). V lost 0 bases and J lost 4; bases outside the gene matches: 3.

The chain is built from TRBV19 and TRBJ2-1; 14 bases map to TRBD2. The J segment lost 8 bases and the V segment lost 4 bases, leaving 4 bases of the junction unmatched. Per the germline V gene, CDR1 is LNHDA and CDR2 is SQIVND (reference sequence). The CDR3 covers 15 residues. The CDR3 DNA reads TGTGCCAGTAGTACCGGACTAGCGGGGGGTGATGAGCAGTTCTTC. Encoded protein: CASSTGLAGGDEQFF.

The V call is TRBV6-1, the J call TRBJ1-2; D is perhaps TRBD1 (5 bases). In germline, CDR1 is MNHNS, CDR2 SASEGT. The length of the CDR3 is 13 residues. Between the trimmed V and J ends, which lost 2 bases and 4 bases, there was a span of 8 bases. The chain's CDR3 is CASSEQGPYGYTF. As DNA, the CDR3 is TGTGCCAGCAGTGAACAGGGCCCCTATGGCTACACCTTC.

This chain joins TRBV10-3 and TRBJ1-2; D unresolved. The germline V gene has CDR1 ENHRY and CDR2 SYGVKD. Trimming took off 10 bases at V and 5 bases at J, with 17 bases between the two ends. The CDR3 is made up of 13 amino acids. The CDR3: CATRIDSPYGYTF. In nucleotides, the CDR3 is TGTGCCACCAGAATTGATTCCCCTTATGGCTACACCTTC.

This chain's CDR3 is CASGPGTHYGYTF. CDR3 nucleotides: TGTGCCAGCGGCCCCGGGACTCATTATGGCTACACCTTC. The chain carries TRBV7-2 and TRBJ1-2; maybe TRBD1 (5 bases). The CDR3 consists of 13 residues. V lost 8 bases, J lost 5 bases, and 15 bases lay in between. The germline V gene encodes CDR1 SGHTA and CDR2 FQGNSA.

This clone was seen a handful of times. The CDR3 region is CASSEGQREFTF. The CDR3 nucleotides are TGTGCCAGCAGCGAAGGACAGCGGGAGTTCACCTTC. The chain employs TRBV6-2 or TRBV6-3 and TRBJ1-2; maybe TRBD1 (6 bases). Germline loops: CDR1 MNHEY, CDR2 SVGEGT. The CDR3 runs to 12 residues. Deletions cut 6 bases from V and 13 bases from J, with 18 bases between.

This chain connects TRBV6-5 to TRBJ1-5; 7 nucleotides agree with TRBD1. The CDR3 extends over 15 amino acids. In germline, CDR1 is MNHEY, CDR2 SVGAGI. V gave up 6 bases and J gave up 0 bases; unmatched junction bases: 5. The CDR3 here is CASRQGHDSNQPQHF. CDR3 nucleotides: TGTGCCAGCAGACAGGGGCATGATAGCAATCAGCCCCAGCATTTT.

The chain couples TRBV18 to TRBJ2-7, with D perhaps matching TRBD1 or TRBD2 (5 bases each). This CDR3 region has 13 residues. The V end lost 3 bases, the J end lost 4 bases, and 10 bases lay between the germline ends. The germline gives CDR1 KGHSH, CDR2 LQKENI. CDR3 nucleotide sequence: TGTGCCAGCTCACCGGGGGTTGGGTACGAGCAGTACTTC. It specifies CASSPGVGYEQYF.

The rearrangement joins TRBV9 to TRBJ1-2; D is uncertain. Germline V gene lookup returns CDR1 SGDLS and CDR2 YYNGEE. CDR3 length: 12 amino acids. Trimming left V 6 bases short and J 4 bases short, with 10 bases between. In DNA form, the CDR3 reads TGTGCCAGCATTGGGAATGGCTATGGCTACACCTTC. It is translated as CASIGNGYGYTF.

This sequence joins TRBV20-1 and TRBJ1-4; tentatively, D is TRBD1 (5 bases). Looked up from germline, CDR1 is DFQATT and CDR2 is SNEGSKA (reference sequence). The length of the CDR3 is 14 residues. V lost 3 bases to trimming and J lost 4 bases, with 12 bases between them. The CDR3: CSASGVGDNEKLFF. CDR3 coding DNA: TGCAGTGCTAGTGGGGTAGGGGATAATGAAAAACTGTTTTTT.

V usage is TRBV7-7 and J usage is TRBJ2-3; D unresolved. CDR3 length: 13 amino acids. Germline loops: CDR1 SSHAT, CDR2 FNYEAQ (reference sequence). Trimming took 0 bases from V and 6 from J, leaving 7 bases between them. This chain's CDR3 is CASSLARMDTQYF. CDR3 bases: TGTGCCAGCAGCTTAGCTCGGATGGATACGCAGTATTTT.

The V and J genes are TRBV27 and TRBJ1-1; D is perhaps TRBD1 (5 bases). V dropped 4 bases and J dropped 0 bases, with 12 bases sitting between them. Germline V CDR1 and CDR2: MNHEY, SMNVEV (reference sequence). The CDR3 runs to 15 residues. The CDR3 DNA reads TGTGCCAGCAGTTCTCCGGGGGTGCTGAACACTGAAGCTTTCTTT. As protein: CASSSPGVLNTEAFF.

DNA of the CDR3: TGTGCCAGCAGCACGGGACTAGCGGGGACCTACCAAGAGACCCAGTACTTC. Its protein is CASSTGLAGTYQETQYF. The chain uses TRBV3-1 (or the pseudogene TRBV3-2) and TRBJ2-5, with 13 bases identical to TRBD2. The J segment lost 0 bases and the V segment lost 5 bases, leaving 6 bases of the junction unmatched. The CDR3 has 17 amino acids. Germline V lookup: CDR1 LGHDT, CDR2 YNNKEL (reference sequence).